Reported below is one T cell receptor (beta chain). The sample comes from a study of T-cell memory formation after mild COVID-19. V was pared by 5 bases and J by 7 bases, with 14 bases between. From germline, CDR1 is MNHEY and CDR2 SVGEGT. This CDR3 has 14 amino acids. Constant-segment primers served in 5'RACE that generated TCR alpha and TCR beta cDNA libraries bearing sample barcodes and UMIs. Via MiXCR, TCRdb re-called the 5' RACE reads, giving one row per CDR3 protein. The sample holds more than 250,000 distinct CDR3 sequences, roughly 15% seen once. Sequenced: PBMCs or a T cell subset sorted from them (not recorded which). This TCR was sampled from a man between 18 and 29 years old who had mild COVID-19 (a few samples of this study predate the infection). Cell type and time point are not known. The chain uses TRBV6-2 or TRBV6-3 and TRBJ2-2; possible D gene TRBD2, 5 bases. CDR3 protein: CASSNPSGSGELFF. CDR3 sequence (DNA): TGTGCCAGCAGTAACCCCTCGGGGAGCGGGGAGCTGTTTTTT.